This T cell receptor beta chain was retrieved from a study of blood T cell repertoires in COVID-19. Study details: The United States, Italy and Spain provided the acute and convalescent COVID-19 samples. In each case, the material was cDNA or gDNA derived from T cells, B-cell-depleted T cells, or PBMCs.

The germline gives CDR1 SGDLS, CDR2 YYNGEE. The V segment lost 0 bases and the J segment 5 bases; nucleotides outside the gene matches: 4. CDR3 length: 15 residues. TCRdb's table, derived via immunoSEQ multiplex PCR, lists solely in-frame clones and lacks some. This sample has about 62,000 clones, with approximately 90% found just once. The TCR originated in a woman of 80 years or more with acute or convalescent COVID-19. Sequencing was performed on peripheral blood. The J gene is TRBJ2-2, the V gene TRBV9; 7 nucleotides align to TRBD1. The CDR3 DNA sequence: TGTGCCAGCAGCGTAGGAGGGGGCGAGACCGGGGAGCTGTTTTTT. It is translated as CASSVGGGETGELFF.